This T cell receptor (beta chain) appears in the sequencing data of a study of response to subunit inactivated influenza vaccine. TCRdb re-analysed the RT-PCR reads in MiXCR, keeping a single row per CDR3 protein. This sample yields hundreds of thousands of distinct CDR3 sequences, of which over 10% are seen a single time; around 13% belongs to the top ten. Germline lookup yields CDR1 WSHSY and CDR2 SAAADI. This CDR3 has 15 residues. After removal of 8 bases from V and 8 bases from J, the junction contained 8 bases not matched to a gene. The sample here was PBMCs from blood, taken 40 to 50 days after vaccination. This receptor was identified in a man aged 50 or older who received an inactivated influenza vaccine. The chain joins TRBV10-2 to TRBJ2-1; 14 bases line up with TRBD2. CDR3: CASRPGTSGSYEQFF. In DNA, the CDR3 is TGCGCCAGCCGACCCGGGACTAGCGGGAGTTATGAGCAGTTCTTC.